Listed below are T cell receptor beta chains from one sample, sequenced in a study of T-cell reconstitution after alpha-beta-depleted transplantation in children. TCRdb called the PCR reads again in MiXCR, with one record for every CDR3 protein. This table has under 50,000 distinct CDR3 sequences, about 47% appearing once. Sequenced material: peripheral blood, taken before TCRalphabeta/CD19-depleted stem cell transplant. The receptors come from a boy under two years old with SCID, due to receive a stem cell transplant. CDR3s include the opening cysteine and the closing phenylalanine or tryptophan. D genes are given only for firm matches. Some rows mark clone size as missing; the rest say once, few, many or name a class of expanded clone.

>TRBV28|.|12|TRBJ1-1|.
TGTGCCAGCGACGGGGTGAACACTGAAGCTTTCTTT
CASDGVNTEAFF
>TRBV4-1|.|15|TRBJ2-3|few
TGCGCCAGCAGCCAAGATCCGGCTAGCACAGATACGCAGTATTTT
CASSQDPASTDTQYF
>TRBV7-2|TRBD2|14|TRBJ2-7|.
TGTGCCAGCAGCTTCGCTAGCGGGGTCGGGGAGCAGTACTTC
CASSFASGVGEQYF
>TRBV4-3|.|15|TRBJ2-3|.
TGCGCCAGCAGCCAAGATGTTACTAGCCCAGATACGCAGTATTTT
CASSQDVTSPDTQYF
>TRBV29-1|TRBD1|12|TRBJ2-3|.
TGCAGCGTTGTGGGGCCGACAGGGCTTATACATTTT
CSVVGPTGLIHF
>TRBV4-3|.|15|TRBJ2-2|.
TGCGCCAGCAGCCAAGGGGAACTGAACACCGGGGAGCTGTTTTTT
CASSQGELNTGELFF
>TRBV6-2/TRBV6-3|.|11|TRBJ2-3|.
TGTGCCGGGGGTACAGGGAATGTTAGGTATTTT
CAGGTGNVRYF
>TRBV7-2|.|16|TRBJ2-7|many
TGTGCCAGCAGGGTTGGAGAGGATGGATGGTCCTACGAGCAGTACTTC
CASRVGEDGWSYEQYF
>TRBV6-2/TRBV6-3|TRBD1|16|TRBJ2-1|once
TGTGCCAGCAGTCCATGGGGGGACAGGAGGAAGGGTGAGCAGTTCTTC
CASSPWGDRRKGEQFF
>TRBV7-2|.|15|TRBJ2-2|few
TGTGCCAGCAGCTTAGCGGGGAGAAACACCGGGGAGCTGTTTTTT
CASSLAGRNTGELFF
>TRBV27|.|15|TRBJ2-1|.
TGTGCCAGCAGTTTAAGCGAGGGCGGATACAATGAGCAGTTCTTC
CASSLSEGGYNEQFF
>TRBV5-1|.|13|TRBJ1-2|.
TGCGCCAGCAGCTCGGACAGTTCCTATGGCTACACCTTC
CASSSDSSYGYTF
>TRBV10-3|.|14|TRBJ1-2|.
TGTGCCAGCTCCCTCGGGACGGCTAACTATGGCTACACCTTC
CASSLGTANYGYTF
>TRBV3-1|TRBD2|16|TRBJ2-5|once
TGTGCCAGCAGCCAAAGACTAGCGGGGGGAGGAGAGACCCAGTACTTC
CASSQRLAGGGETQYF
>TRBV12-3/TRBV12-4|.|12|TRBJ2-7|few
TGTGCCAGCAGTTGGGGGGCCCACGAGCAGTACTTC
CASSWGAHEQYF
>TRBV7-3|.|13|TRBJ2-3|.
TGTGCCAGCAGCTGGGGGGGCACAGATACGCAGTATTTT
CASSWGGTDTQYF
>TRBV7-2|.|12|TRBJ2-7|few
TGTGCCAGCAGCTTGGTCGGTTACGAGCAGTACTTC
CASSLVGYEQYF
>TRBV20-1|TRBD1|14|TRBJ2-5|.
TGCAGTGCTAGAACGACAGGGGCGCACGAGACCCAGTACTTC
CSARTTGAHETQYF
>TRBV11-3|.|15|TRBJ2-2|.
TGTGCCAGCAGCTTAGATTCCACGAACACCGGGGAGCTGTTTTTT
CASSLDSTNTGELFF
>TRBV6-1|.|14|TRBJ2-7|.
TGTGCCAGCGAGGTACCAGGGAATTCCTACGAGCAGTACTTC
CASEVPGNSYEQYF
>TRBV6-2/TRBV6-3|.|15|TRBJ2-1|many
TGTGCCAGCAGTCCCGGAGCAGGGGAAATCAATGAGCAGTTCTTC
CASSPGAGEINEQFF
>TRBV5-1|.|14|TRBJ2-7|.
TGCGCCAGCAGCACCCAGACAGCTTCTTACGAGCAGTACTTC
CASSTQTASYEQYF
>TRBV20-1|.|14|TRBJ2-1|.
TGCAGTGTCGCGGGGCTGAGCTCCTACAATGAGCAGTTCTTC
CSVAGLSSYNEQFF
>TRBV12-3/TRBV12-4|TRBD2|17|TRBJ2-6|few
TGTGCCAGCAGTCGGGGACTAGCCTACTCTGGGGCCAACGTCCTGACTTTC
CASSRGLAYSGANVLTF
>TRBV12-3/TRBV12-4|.|13|TRBJ2-5|few
TGTGCCAGCAGTCTTACAGGGTTGGAGACCCAGTACTTC
CASSLTGLETQYF
>TRBV5-1|.|14|TRBJ2-3|.
TGCGCCAGCAGCTCCATACAACGTACGGATACGCAGTATTTT
CASSSIQRTDTQYF
>TRBV5-1|.|14|TRBJ1-1|.
TGCGCCAGCAGCCCGGGACACCAGAACACTGAAGCTTTCTTT
CASSPGHQNTEAFF
>TRBV5-1|.|14|TRBJ2-1|few
TGCGCCAGCAGCTTGAACCTAGCGTACAATGAGCAGTTCTTC
CASSLNLAYNEQFF
>TRBV4-1|.|15|TRBJ2-3|.
TGCGCCAGCAGCCTCGTGCAGGGTGACACAGATACGCAGTATTTT
CASSLVQGDTDTQYF
>TRBV18|.|15|TRBJ2-2|.
TGTGCCAGCCTCCAGAGCGGCGGGAACACCGGGGAGCTGTTTTTT
CASLQSGGNTGELFF
>TRBV7-9|.|13|TRBJ1-1|.
TGTGCCAGCAGCTTTCCGGTGAACACTGAAGCTTTCTTT
CASSFPVNTEAFF
>TRBV7-8|.|16|TRBJ2-5|.
TGTGCCAGCAGCCGTCGGGCACCAGAGTACCAAGAGACCCAGTACTTC
CASSRRAPEYQETQYF
>TRBV9|TRBD1|13|TRBJ1-2|few
TGTGCCAGCAGCGTAGACAGGGGCCGTGGCTACACCTTC
CASSVDRGRGYTF
>TRBV19|.|17|TRBJ1-5|.
TGTGCCAGTAGTATGGAAGGCCGGGGAGGGAGCAATCAGCCCCAGCATTTT
CASSMEGRGGSNQPQHF
>TRBV20-1|.|14|TRBJ2-4|.
TGCAGTGCTAGTAGCAGGGCGATTGGAAACATTCAGTACTTC
CSASSRAIGNIQYF
>TRBV20-1|TRBD1|11|TRBJ1-1|.
TGCAGTGCCACCCCGGACAGGGGAGCTTTCTTT
CSATPDRGAFF
>TRBV5-1|.|12|TRBJ2-3|.
TGCGCCAGCAGCATGATCGCAGATACGCAGTATTTT
CASSMIADTQYF
>TRBV20-1|.|13|TRBJ2-5|.
TGCGGCCCAAGGGGGGGCTCCCAAGAGACCCAGTACTTC
CGPRGGSQETQYF
>TRBV12-3/TRBV12-4|.|15|TRBJ2-2|few
TGTGCCAGCAGTTTAGCGCTGAGGCGTACCGGGGAGCTGTTTTTT
CASSLALRRTGELFF
>TRBV20-1|TRBD2|17|TRBJ2-7|few
TGCAGTGCTAGAGATCCGGCGGGGGGCCCCTTCTCCTACGAGCAGTACTTC
CSARDPAGGPFSYEQYF
>TRBV5-5|.|15|TRBJ1-5|.
TGTGCCAGCAGCTTGGGACAGGCCCCTAATCAGCCCCAGCATTTT
CASSLGQAPNQPQHF
>TRBV9|TRBD1|14|TRBJ1-1|.
TGTGCCAGCAGCGCTCTGACAGGGGCCACTGAAGCTTTCTTT
CASSALTGATEAFF
>TRBV5-1|.|13|TRBJ1-2|once
TGCGCCAGCAGCTTGGGACAGACCTATGGCTACACCTTC
CASSLGQTYGYTF
>TRBV15|TRBD1|16|TRBJ2-7|.
TGTGCCACCAGCAGATCCCGGGACAGGGAAACCTACGAGCAGTACTTC
CATSRSRDRETYEQYF
>TRBV20-1|.|12|TRBJ2-7|few
TGCAGTGCTAGAGACAGGGCTTGGGAGCAGTACTTC
CSARDRAWEQYF
>TRBV28|.|16|TRBJ2-5|few
TGTGCCAGCAGTTTTCCCTCTAGGGTGTACCAAGAGACCCAGTACTTC
CASSFPSRVYQETQYF
>TRBV29-1|.|9|TRBJ2-5|few
TGCAGCGTTGATCAGGGGAGTAACTTC
CSVDQGSNF
>TRBV20-1|TRBD1|17|TRBJ1-6|.
TGCAGTGCTAGAGAGGGGGACAGGGGGGGAGGAGATTCACCCCTCCACTTT
CSAREGDRGGGDSPLHF
>TRBV18|.|14|TRBJ2-6|.
TGTGCCAGCTCACCGACCTCTGGGGCCAACGTCCTGACTTTC
CASSPTSGANVLTF
>TRBV6-5|.|11|TRBJ1-2|.
TGTGCCAGCAGAGCGGAAGGAGGCTACACCTTC
CASRAEGGYTF
>TRBV2|TRBD2|16|TRBJ2-5|few
TGTGCCAGCACCAGAGGGGGACTAGATGGGCTTAAGACCCAGTACTTC
CASTRGGLDGLKTQYF
>TRBV7-2|TRBD2|16|TRBJ2-1|few
TGTGCCAGCAGCCCGCGACGGAACGGGGGGGTCAATGAGCAGTTCTTC
CASSPRRNGGVNEQFF
>TRBV12-3/TRBV12-4|TRBD1|13|TRBJ1-1|.
TGTGCCAGCAGCCCAGGGGGCCCCACTGAAGCTTTCTTT
CASSPGGPTEAFF
>TRBV6-1|.|13|TRBJ2-7|few
TGTGCCAGTAGGTCCAGCCCCAAGGACGAGCAGTACTTC
CASRSSPKDEQYF